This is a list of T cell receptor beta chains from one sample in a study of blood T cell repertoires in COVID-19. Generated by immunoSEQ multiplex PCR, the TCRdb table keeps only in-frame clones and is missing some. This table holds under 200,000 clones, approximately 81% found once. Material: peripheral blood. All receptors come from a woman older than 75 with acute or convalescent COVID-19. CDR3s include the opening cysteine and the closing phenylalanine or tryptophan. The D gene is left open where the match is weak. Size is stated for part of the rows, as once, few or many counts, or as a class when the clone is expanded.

TGCGCCAGCAGCTTGGATCCCGGCAGCGGGAGGGCCCTTGAGCAGTTCTTC,CASSLDPGSGRALEQFF,TRBV5-1,TRBJ2-1,TRBD2,once
TGCAGCGTCACGACAGGATCTAGAGGCAACTATGGCTACACCTTC,CSVTTGSRGNYGYTF,TRBV29-1,TRBJ1-2,-,-
TGCAGCGTTGAAGGACACCGGGACATAGGTCCAGATACGCAGTATTTT,CSVEGHRDIGPDTQYF,TRBV29-1,TRBJ2-3,-,-
TGTGCCAGCCTAAGACTAGCGGACTCCTACAATGAGCAGTTCTTC,CASLRLADSYNEQFF,TRBV7-2,TRBJ2-1,TRBD2,-
TGTGCCAGCAGTTTCGGGAGCAATCAGCCCCAGCATTTT,CASSFGSNQPQHF,TRBV6-4,TRBJ1-5,-,-
TGTGCCAGCAGTTACCCCAGGGGATTGAACACTGAAGCTTTCTTT,CASSYPRGLNTEAFF,TRBV6-2/TRBV6-3,TRBJ1-1,-,once
TGTGCCAGCAGTTCAGTTATGAACACTGAAGCTTTCTTT,CASSSVMNTEAFF,TRBV27,TRBJ1-1,-,-
TGTGCCAGCAGGCCCACAGGCGGGGCTGAAGCTTTCTTT,CASRPTGGAEAFF,TRBV12-3/TRBV12-4,TRBJ1-1,-,-
TGTGCCAGCAGCTTAGGGCAGGGGGAAGCTTTCTTT,CASSLGQGEAFF,TRBV7-9,TRBJ1-1,-,-
TGTGCCAGCAGCTTACACCTGGACAGGGCTGAAAAACTGTTTTTT,CASSLHLDRAEKLFF,TRBV7-9,TRBJ1-4,TRBD1,once
TGTGCCAGCTCGGCGGGGGGAACTGAAGCTTTCTTT,CASSAGGTEAFF,TRBV6-4,TRBJ1-1,-,-
TGTGCCACTAAGGCTAGCGGGAGCACAGATACGCAGTATTTT,CATKASGSTDTQYF,TRBV24-1,TRBJ2-3,TRBD2,-
TGTGCCAGCAGTTCCCAAATCTCTGGGGCCAACGTCCTGACTTTC,CASSSQISGANVLTF,TRBV28,TRBJ2-6,-,-
TGTGCCAGCAGCCAACAGGGGGCTTATGAAAAACTGTTTTTT,CASSQQGAYEKLFF,TRBV7-2,TRBJ1-4,TRBD1,-
TGTGCCAGCTCACCACTACGACTAGCGGGAGTGGTAGATACGCAGTATTTT,CASSPLRLAGVVDTQYF,TRBV18,TRBJ2-3,TRBD2,-
TGCGCCAGCAGCTTGGCTGAGGGTACGCAGTATTTT,CASSLAEGTQYF,TRBV5-1,TRBJ2-3,-,-
TGCGCCAGCAGCTTCCCCGAGATGCGGGAGGCCCCCCGAGATACGCAGTATTTT,CASSFPEMREAPRDTQYF,TRBV5-1,TRBJ2-3,TRBD2,-
TGTGCCAGCAGCTTAGGGAACAGGGACGAGACCCAGTACTTC,CASSLGNRDETQYF,TRBV7-2,TRBJ2-5,-,few
TGTGCCACCAGCAGCCCCAGGGTGGTCACTGAAGCTTTCTTT,CATSSPRVVTEAFF,TRBV15,TRBJ1-1,-,few
TGCAGCGCTACCAGTGGGCTGAACACTGAAGCTTTCTTT,CSATSGLNTEAFF,TRBV29-1,TRBJ1-1,-,-
TGTGCCAGCAGTTTTCAGGGGTCGGGCACCGGGGAGCTGTTTTTT,CASSFQGSGTGELFF,TRBV6-2/TRBV6-3,TRBJ2-2,-,few
TGTGCCAGTAGTTCCGGGACAGGCAATGAAAAACTGTTTTTT,CASSSGTGNEKLFF,TRBV19,TRBJ1-4,TRBD1,-
TGTGCCAGCAGCTTATTACAGGGGGATGGCTACACCTTC,CASSLLQGDGYTF,TRBV7-9,TRBJ1-2,TRBD1,-
TGCGCCAGCAGCCTACCCGGGACCAGCGGGAATGAGCAGTTCTTC,CASSLPGTSGNEQFF,TRBV5-1,TRBJ2-1,-,once
TGTGCCAGTCGCTTGACAGGCCGGTATGAAAAACTGTTTTTT,CASRLTGRYEKLFF,TRBV19,TRBJ1-4,-,-
TGTGCCACCAGTGACCGGACAGGACCCCCCTACGAGCAGTACTTC,CATSDRTGPPYEQYF,TRBV24-1,TRBJ2-7,TRBD1,-
TGTGCCAGCAGAATGGGCGGGAGAGTGGGCGAGCAGTACTTC,CASRMGGRVGEQYF,TRBV6-5,TRBJ2-7,TRBD2,-
TGCGCCAGCAGCTTGTACGCTTGGGGGGACTTGAACACTGAAGCTTTCTTT,CASSLYAWGDLNTEAFF,TRBV5-1,TRBJ1-1,-,-
TGTGCTACCCGACAGGGCAGCTATGGCTACACCTTC,CATRQGSYGYTF,TRBV28,TRBJ1-2,TRBD1,few
TGTGCCAGCAGCCTCGCCTCTAGCGGAGTTACCTACAATGAGCAGTTCTTC,CASSLASSGVTYNEQFF,TRBV7-2,TRBJ2-1,TRBD2,few
TGTGCCAGCAGCTTAACAGGGAATCAGCCCCAGCATTTT,CASSLTGNQPQHF,TRBV7-2,TRBJ1-5,-,-
TGTGCCAGCAGGGGGGGACTAGCGGGAGCGGGCTCCACGCAGTATTTT,CASRGGLAGAGSTQYF,TRBV2,TRBJ2-3,TRBD2,-
TGTGCTAGCAGCCATTCTAGCGGGAGTGCACAAGAGACCCAGTACTTC,CASSHSSGSAQETQYF,TRBV7-7,TRBJ2-5,TRBD2,few
TGTGCCAGTAGTTTAGGACAGGGGGACAATCAGCCCCAGCATTTT,CASSLGQGDNQPQHF,TRBV19,TRBJ1-5,TRBD1,-
TGCAGCGTTTTACTAGCGGGAGAGAAGGATGGAGAGCAGTACTTC,CSVLLAGEKDGEQYF,TRBV29-1,TRBJ2-7,TRBD2,-
TGTGCCAGTAGTCCCGGCGGGGGGTATGGCTACACCTTC,CASSPGGGYGYTF,TRBV19,TRBJ1-2,-,-
TGTGCCAGCTCACTGAGCGGAGCCTACAATGAGCAGTTCTTC,CASSLSGAYNEQFF,TRBV18,TRBJ2-1,-,-
TGTGCCAGTACTCTCGGACGGTCCCAGGGGTTCTATGGCTACACCTTC,CASTLGRSQGFYGYTF,TRBV19,TRBJ1-2,-,-
TGTGCCAGCAGCACCGCCAGGGAAAATGAGCAGTTCTTC,CASSTARENEQFF,TRBV7-2,TRBJ2-1,-,-
TGTGCCAGCAGTGGAGACAGGGAAGCGTCAGGCTACACCTTC,CASSGDREASGYTF,TRBV28,TRBJ1-2,TRBD1,once
TGTGCCACCAGCACCTCGAGCGGGAGCCCCTACGAGCAGTACTTC,CATSTSSGSPYEQYF,TRBV15,TRBJ2-7,TRBD2,-
TGCAGTGCTAGTCTTTGGGGGGGAAGCAATCAGCCCCAGCATTTT,CSASLWGGSNQPQHF,TRBV20-1,TRBJ1-5,-,-
TGCGCCAGCAGCCAAGAAACGGCTAGCGGGATTAACACCGGGGAGCTGTTTTTT,CASSQETASGINTGELFF,TRBV4-3,TRBJ2-2,TRBD2,-
TGTGCCCATACGACCGGGACAGGTTCCGAAAAACTGTTTTTT,CAHTTGTGSEKLFF,TRBV28,TRBJ1-4,TRBD1,-
TGTGCCAGCAGTCTCGGGGGTGGGAGCAATCAGCCCCAGCATTTT,CASSLGGGSNQPQHF,TRBV7-3,TRBJ1-5,-,-
TGCGCCAGCAGCTTGGCCCCCCCGGGACAGTATAATTCACCCCTCCACTTT,CASSLAPPGQYNSPLHF,TRBV5-1,TRBJ1-6,TRBD1,-
TGCGCCAGCAGCTTGGCCTCTCTAGCGGGGCACACAGATACGCAGTATTTT,CASSLASLAGHTDTQYF,TRBV5-1,TRBJ2-3,TRBD2,-
TGTGCCAGCAGCGTGGACAGGGTCCAACGGGGTACCTACGAGCAGTACTTC,CASSVDRVQRGTYEQYF,TRBV7-9,TRBJ2-7,TRBD1,-
TGTGCCAGCAGCCCCCCCCTGTATTCCTCAGATACGCAGTATTTT,CASSPPLYSSDTQYF,TRBV11-2,TRBJ2-3,-,-
TGTGCCAGCAGAGTGGGACACTTCCAAGAGACCCAGTACTTC,CASRVGHFQETQYF,TRBV6-5,TRBJ2-5,-,-
TGTGCCAGCACGCTCAGGACAGGGAAAAGAAGAGCCGGGGAGCTGTTTTTT,CASTLRTGKRRAGELFF,TRBV28,TRBJ2-2,TRBD1,-
TGTGCCAGCAGTCTCCCCCCCAGGGAGACCCAGTACTTC,CASSLPPRETQYF,TRBV6-4,TRBJ2-5,-,once
TGTGCCAGCAGCCAAGGGTCGGCTGGCGGCACCATATATTTT,CASSQGSAGGTIYF,TRBV14,TRBJ1-3,-,-
TGTGCCAGCAGTTTAGGCTCCGGGACAGGGTATGGCTACACCTTC,CASSLGSGTGYGYTF,TRBV28,TRBJ1-2,TRBD1,-
TGTGCCAGCAGTACCCGGGGAGATCAGCCCCAGCATTTT,CASSTRGDQPQHF,TRBV12-3/TRBV12-4,TRBJ1-5,-,-
TGTGCCAGCAGTTACTCCCCAGGGACCTACAATGAGCAGTTCTTC,CASSYSPGTYNEQFF,TRBV6-2/TRBV6-3,TRBJ2-1,-,-
TGTGCCAGCAGCTCGGGACTAGCGGGAAACTCCTACAATGAGCAGTTCTTC,CASSSGLAGNSYNEQFF,TRBV4-2,TRBJ2-1,TRBD2,-